Following are 4 T cell receptor beta chains from one sample sequenced in a study of monozygotic twins with inflammatory bowel disease. TCRdb reprocessed the 5' RACE reads, with one entry per CDR3 protein and no DNA. The sample has 400,000 to 500,000 distinct CDR3 sequences. The specimen was blood. Every receptor here comes from a human donor with ulcerative colitis or Crohn's disease, or a healthy co-twin of an affected twin (not recorded which).

The chain is built from TRBV5-4 and TRBJ1-1; the D call of TRBD1 rests on TCRdb alone, since no DNA is present to check it. Germline V gene sequence: CDR1 SGHNT, CDR2 YYREEE (reference sequence). This CDR3 spans 14 amino acids. The CDR3 loop reads CASSLASGVTEAFF.

J is TRBJ2-1 and V is TRBV5-1; the TRBD2 assignment by TCRdb is unverifiable without DNA. Germline CDR1 reads SGHRS; CDR2 reads YFSETQ. The CDR3 contains 15 residues. The CDR3 here is CASSLVSGRFNEQFF.

The V gene is TRBV29-1, the J gene TRBJ2-2; there is no DNA to check the TCRdb D call of TRBD1. Germline-derived CDR1 and CDR2 are SQVTM and ANQGSEA. This CDR3 is 13 amino acids long. This chain's CDR3 is CSVSGGYTGELFF.

The chain carries TRBV9 and TRBJ1-4; TCRdb outputs TRBD1, but without DNA this stays unchecked. This CDR3 has 15 residues. Germline loops: CDR1 SGDLS, CDR2 YYNGEE. The CDR3: CASSVRDGANEKLFF.